What follows is one TCR beta chain and its context. The data are from a study of shared clonotypes between healthy human individuals. Execution of the assay was at deep level. The sequencing of unsorted PBMC DNA took place on ten immunoSEQ deep assay plates. Method: immunoSEQ multiplex PCR; TCRdb's copy keeps in-frame clones and lacks some. The sample has 450,000 to 500,000 clones, over 70% seen once; the top ten hold roughly 13%. This CDR3 region has 14 residues. Germline CDR1 MDHEN, CDR2 SYDVKM. V lost 5 bases and J lost 4; bases outside the gene matches: 6. Sequencing input: PBMCs. V usage is TRBV28 and J usage is TRBJ2-3; 7 positions agree with TRBD2. The receptor's source is a woman in her thirties or forties in good health. Some clones in this sample may be carry-over from other donors' samples. For the CDR3, the DNA is TGTGCCAGCAGTCGTGCGGGAGAGGCAGATACGCAGTATTTT. Its protein product is CASSRAGEADTQYF.